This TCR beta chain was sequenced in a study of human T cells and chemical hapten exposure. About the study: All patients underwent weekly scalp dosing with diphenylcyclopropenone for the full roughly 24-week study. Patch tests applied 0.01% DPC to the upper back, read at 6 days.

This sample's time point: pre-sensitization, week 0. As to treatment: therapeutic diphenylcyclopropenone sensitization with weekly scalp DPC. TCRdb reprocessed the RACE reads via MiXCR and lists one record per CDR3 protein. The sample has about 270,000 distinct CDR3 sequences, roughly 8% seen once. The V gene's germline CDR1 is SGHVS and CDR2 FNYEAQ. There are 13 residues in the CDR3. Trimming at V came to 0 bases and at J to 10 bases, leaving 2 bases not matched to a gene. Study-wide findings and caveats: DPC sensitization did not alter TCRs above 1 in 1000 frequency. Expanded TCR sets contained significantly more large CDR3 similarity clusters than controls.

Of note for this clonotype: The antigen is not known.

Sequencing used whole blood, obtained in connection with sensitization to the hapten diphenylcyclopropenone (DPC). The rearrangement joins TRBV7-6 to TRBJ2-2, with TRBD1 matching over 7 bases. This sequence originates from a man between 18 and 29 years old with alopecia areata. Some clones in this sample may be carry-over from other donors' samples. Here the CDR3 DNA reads TGTGCCAGCAGCTTAGCACAGGGGTTGGAGCTGTTTTTT. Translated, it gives CASSLAQGLELFF.